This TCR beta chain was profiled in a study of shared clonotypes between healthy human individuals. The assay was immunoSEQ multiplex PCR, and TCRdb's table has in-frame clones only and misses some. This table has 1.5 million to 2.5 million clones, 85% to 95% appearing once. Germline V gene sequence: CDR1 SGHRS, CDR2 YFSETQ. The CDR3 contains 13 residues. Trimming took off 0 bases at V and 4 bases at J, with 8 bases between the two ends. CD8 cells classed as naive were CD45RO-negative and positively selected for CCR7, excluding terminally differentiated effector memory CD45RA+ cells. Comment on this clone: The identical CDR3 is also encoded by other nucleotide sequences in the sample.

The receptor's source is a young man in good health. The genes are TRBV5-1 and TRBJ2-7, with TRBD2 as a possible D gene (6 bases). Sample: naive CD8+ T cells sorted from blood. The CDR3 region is CASSLGLEYEQYF. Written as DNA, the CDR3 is TGCGCCAGCAGCTTGGGACTAGAGTACGAGCAGTACTTC. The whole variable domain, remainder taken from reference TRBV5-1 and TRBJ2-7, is KAGVTQTPRYLIKTRGQQVTLSCSPISGHRSVSWYQQTPGQGLQFLFEYFSETQRNKGNFPGRFSGRQFSNSRSEMNVSTLELGDSALYLCASSLGLEYEQYFGPGTRLTVT.